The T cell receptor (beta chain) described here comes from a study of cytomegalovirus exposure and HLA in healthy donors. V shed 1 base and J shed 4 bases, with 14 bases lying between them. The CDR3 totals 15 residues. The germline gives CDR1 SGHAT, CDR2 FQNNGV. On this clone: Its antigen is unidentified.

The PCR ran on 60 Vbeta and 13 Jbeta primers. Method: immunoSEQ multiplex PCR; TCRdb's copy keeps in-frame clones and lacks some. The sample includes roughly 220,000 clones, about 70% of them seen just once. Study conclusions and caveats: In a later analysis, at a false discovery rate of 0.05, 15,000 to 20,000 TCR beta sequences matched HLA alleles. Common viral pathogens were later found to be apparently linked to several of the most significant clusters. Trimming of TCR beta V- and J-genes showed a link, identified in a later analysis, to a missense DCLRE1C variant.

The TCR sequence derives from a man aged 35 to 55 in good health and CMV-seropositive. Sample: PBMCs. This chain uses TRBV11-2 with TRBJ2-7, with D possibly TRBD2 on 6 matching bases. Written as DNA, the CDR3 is TGTGCCAGCAGCTTAGTAATAGGAGGGCTTTACGAGCAGTACTTC. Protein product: CASSLVIGGLYEQYF.